This TCR beta chain was recorded in a study of CD8 T cells in Susac syndrome. Study details: Sequenced Susac syndrome patients included five or six with active disease and fewer than ten who were in remission.

After extraction with the RNeasy kit, about 0.5 to 1 ug of the RNA was reverse transcribed using random hexamers. TCRdb independently ran MiXCR on the immunoSEQ multiplex PCR reads; one entry per CDR3 protein. The table lists 200,000 to 250,000 distinct CDR3 sequences, 85% to 95% of them singletons. CDR3 length: 14 amino acids. CDR1 GTSNPN and CDR2 SVGIG come from the germline V gene (reference sequence). V shed 5 bases and J 8 bases; nucleotides not matched to a gene: 5. The V call is TRBV30, the J call TRBJ1-6; TRBD1 aligns across 11 bases. Sequencing was performed on CD4+ T cells from PBMCs. This clonotype originated in a human donor with Susac syndrome. The CDR3 loop reads CAWGDRGKDSPLHF. Here the CDR3 DNA reads TGTGCCTGGGGGGACAGGGGGAAAGATTCACCCCTCCACTTT.